These 22 T cell receptor beta chains were all obtained from the same sample, sequenced in a study of T cells in Graves' hyperthyroidism and ophthalmopathy. Template material for amplifying TCR beta CDR3 regions consisted of RNA transcripts. Carried out on the TCR CDR3, a first-round RT-PCR used the HTBI primer set. Using its own MiXCR run on the multiplex PCR reads, TCRdb lists one record per CDR3 protein. The data show fewer than 550,000 distinct CDR3 sequences, with 15% to 17% seen just once and 12% to 15% held by the top ten. The sample was blood. The source is a woman aged 18-29 years with Graves' hyperthyroidism.

This clonotype occurred a few times. CDR3 in amino acids: CASSLGSTNYGYTF. As DNA, the CDR3 is TGTGCCAGCAGTTTAGGAAGCACTAACTATGGCTACACCTTC. The genes are TRBV12-3 or TRBV12-4 and TRBJ1-2; D is uncertain. V was cut by 1 base and J by 0 bases, with 6 bases left in between. The CDR3 has 14 residues.

This clonotype was seen a handful of times. The chain carries TRBV7-9 and TRBJ2-2; D gene ambiguous. The CDR3 loop spans 15 amino acids. V lost 0 bases to trimming and J lost 3 bases, with 8 bases between them. Germline V gene sequence: CDR1 SEHNR, CDR2 FQNEAQ (reference sequence). In DNA form, the CDR3 reads TGTGCCAGCAGCTTAGCAGGCCCCGACACCGGGGAGCTGTTTTTT. Its protein product is CASSLAGPDTGELFF.

This clonotype has at least ten counts. The chain is built from TRBV12-3 or TRBV12-4 and TRBJ1-2, with a tentative D call TRBD1 (6 bases). CDR3 length: 14 residues. V was clipped by 6 bases and J by 5 bases, with 16 bases between them. The CDR3 is CASRAQGIPYGYTF. The CDR3 nucleotides read TGTGCCAGCAGAGCTCAGGGGATCCCATATGGCTACACCTTC.

This clonotype turned up a few times. This chain uses TRBV5-1 with TRBJ1-4; 7 nucleotides agree with TRBD1. The CDR3 totals 14 residues. V lost 3 bases to trimming and J lost 7 bases; unmatched junction nucleotides: 6. Germline CDR1 is SGHRS and CDR2 is YFSETQ. CDR3 in DNA: TGCGCCAGCAGCTCCCTGACAGGGACTGAAAAACTGTTTTTT. It specifies CASSSLTGTEKLFF.

At least ten counts were recorded for this clonotype. The rearrangement uses TRBV20-1 and TRBJ1-5; no reliable D call. Germline V gene sequence: CDR1 DFQATT, CDR2 SNEGSKA (reference sequence). The CDR3 contains 13 residues. Trimming left V 3 bases short and J 4 bases short, with 10 bases between. Here the CDR3 DNA reads TGCAGTGCTAGTCGGGGTAATAATCAGCCCCAGCATTTT. This gives the protein CSASRGNNQPQHF.

At least ten counts were recorded for this clonotype. The chain links TRBV2 to TRBJ2-3, with 8 bases aligning to TRBD2. V was clipped by 2 bases and J by 2 bases; unmatched bases: 6. CDR1 and CDR2 from the germline V gene are SNHLY and FYNNEI. The CDR3 spans 16 residues. The CDR3 nucleotides read TGTGCCAGCAGTGAACATAGCGGGAAAATCACAGATACGCAGTATTTT. This encodes CASSEHSGKITDTQYF.

This clonotype was counted many times. The J gene is TRBJ2-2, the V gene TRBV7-2; TRBD2 matches 9 bases. With 5 bases clipped from V and 6 bases from J, the junction kept 10 bases outside the gene matches. Germline CDR1 reads SGHTA; CDR2 reads FQGNSA. There are 16 residues in the CDR3. As DNA, the CDR3 is TGTGCCAGCAGCCACCTGGGGCGGGGGGGCCCCGGGGAGCTGTTTTTT. Amino acids: CASSHLGRGGPGELFF.

The gene calls are TRBV5-1 and TRBJ2-3, with TRBD1 as a possible D gene (7 bases). The V gene lost 4 bases and the J gene lost 2 bases, with 11 bases spanning the gap. Germline V gene lookup returns CDR1 SGHRS and CDR2 YFSETQ. The CDR3 is made up of 14 amino acids. As DNA, the CDR3 is TGCGCCAGCAGCGCGGGACAGAACACAGATACGCAGTATTTT. This codes for CASSAGQNTDTQYF.

Only a few counts were recorded for this clonotype. This chain connects TRBV7-2 to TRBJ1-4; unclear D gene. The CDR3 spans 12 residues. V was cut by 5 bases and J by 9 bases, with 10 bases left in between. Germline V gene data show CDR1 as SGHTA and CDR2 as FQGNSA. CDR3 sequence: CASSPDRQKLFF. The DNA for the CDR3 is TGTGCCAGCAGCCCCGATCGCCAAAAACTGTTTTTT.

The V call is TRBV29-1, the J call TRBJ2-1, with D perhaps being TRBD1 or TRBD2 (5 bases each). Germline CDR1 is SQVTM and CDR2 is ANQGSEA. Trimming removed 6 bases at V and 8 bases at J, with 23 bases between. The CDR3 has 15 residues. CDR3 residues: CSVGQLEGLWDEQFF. The CDR3 DNA is TGCAGCGTAGGCCAACTAGAGGGGTTATGGGATGAGCAGTTCTTC.

The rearrangement joins TRBV5-1 to TRBJ2-5; possibly TRBD2 for D (5 bases). CDR1 is SGHRS and CDR2 is YFSETQ in the germline V gene. The CDR3 has 17 residues. V was clipped by 1 base and J by 5 bases, with 21 bases between them. CDR3 region: CASSLRAGHQTGETQYF. CDR3 nucleotides: TGCGCCAGCAGCTTGAGGGCGGGTCATCAAACGGGGGAGACCCAGTACTTC.

This clonotype was counted ten times or more. This sequence joins TRBV10-3 and TRBJ1-1, with 11 bases lining up with TRBD1. CDR3 length equals 13 residues. CDR1 ENHRY and CDR2 SYGVKD come from the germline V gene. J gave up 8 bases and V 4 bases, and 3 bases lay outside the gene matches. Here the CDR3 DNA reads TGTGCCATCAGTGCAGGACAGGGGGCCGAAGCTTTCTTT. This gives the protein CAISAGQGAEAFF.

This clonotype was observed at least ten times. V and J are TRBV11-2 and TRBJ1-1; 9 nucleotides line up with TRBD1. Germline V gives CDR1 SGHAT, CDR2 FQNNGV. With 5 bases clipped from V and 5 bases from J, the junction kept 9 bases outside the gene matches. The CDR3 runs to 15 residues. The CDR3 sequence is CASSHGDREGTEAFF. DNA for the CDR3: TGTGCCAGCAGCCACGGGGACAGGGAGGGGACTGAAGCTTTCTTT.

Ten or more counts support this clonotype. The chain couples TRBV7-2 to TRBJ1-4; possibly TRBD1 for D (5 bases). Trimming removed 1 base at V and 4 bases at J, with 10 bases between. The CDR3 runs to 15 residues. Germline V gene data show CDR1 as SGHTA and CDR2 as FQGNSA. CDR3 coding DNA: TGTGCCAGCAGCTTAGTCGGGGGACTTAATGAAAAACTGTTTTTT. Its protein is CASSLVGGLNEKLFF.

This rearrangement joins TRBV6-1 to TRBJ2-1, with D possibly matching TRBD1 (6 bases). The CDR3 length is 16 residues. The germline V gene has CDR1 MNHNS and CDR2 SASEGT. The germline V and J ends were trimmed by 3 bases and 6 bases, with 18 bases remaining between them. For the CDR3, the DNA is TGTGCCAGCAGTGAGGTACCGGGACACCTAATCAATGAGCAGTTCTTC. It yields the protein CASSEVPGHLINEQFF.

In this sample, this clonotype turned up many times. V is TRBV3-1 and J is TRBJ2-1; D is ambiguous. Germline CDR1 is LGHDT and CDR2 is YNNKEL (reference sequence). The CDR3 runs to 12 residues. V was shortened by 4 bases and J by 6 bases, with 7 bases between the two germline ends. The CDR3 nucleotides are TGTGCCAGCAGCCGTAGGGTCAATGAGCAGTTCTTC. Translating it yields CASSRRVNEQFF.

This clonotype was counted many times. This rearrangement joins TRBV3-1 to TRBJ2-4; D gene uncertain. The CDR3 is 14 residues long. From germline, CDR1 is LGHDT and CDR2 YNNKEL (reference sequence). With 1 base removed from V and 6 bases from J, the gap between germline ends came to 10 bases. The DNA of the CDR3 is TGTGCCAGCAGCCAAGTGGCCATGGGAAACATTCAGTACTTC. As protein: CASSQVAMGNIQYF. Variable domain in full (rest from reference TRBV3-1 and TRBJ2-4): DTAVSQTPKYLVTQMGNDKSIKCEQNLGHDTMYWYKQDSKKFLKIMFSYNNKELIINETVPNRFSPKSPDKAHLNLHINSLELGDSAVYFCASSQVAMGNIQYFGAGTRLSVL.

The chain couples TRBV28 to TRBJ2-1; D is undetermined. The CDR3 sequence is 15 residues long. Germline values: CDR1 MDHEN, CDR2 SYDVKM. Trimming stripped 1 base from V and 4 bases from J, with 11 bases between. DNA of the CDR3: TGTGCCAGCAGTTTATCAGGATTTCGTTACAATGAGCAGTTCTTC. Translated, it gives CASSLSGFRYNEQFF.

The chain is built from TRBV4-3 and TRBJ2-4, with 7 bases fitting TRBD1. This CDR3 spans 18 amino acids. V gave up 4 bases and J gave up 0 bases; unmatched junction bases: 12. Germline CDR1 and CDR2: LGHNA and YSLEER. CDR3 sequence: CASSPHVPRQGAKNIQYF. CDR3 in DNA: TGCGCCAGCAGCCCTCACGTACCCCGACAGGGAGCCAAAAACATTCAGTACTTC.

At least ten counts were recorded for this clonotype. V and J are TRBV20-1 and TRBJ2-1, with 8 bases fitting TRBD2. Germline trimming cut 3 bases from V and 2 bases from J; bases unmatched to any gene: 12. Germline CDR1 is DFQATT and CDR2 is SNEGSKA (reference sequence). The CDR3 consists of 17 residues. The CDR3 sequence: CSASTREGDVAYNEQFF. The CDR3 DNA reads as TGCAGTGCTAGCACCCGGGAGGGAGATGTGGCCTACAATGAGCAGTTCTTC.

Regarding this clonotype: A clone one base away is much larger, so this may be a read error. This chain links TRBV28 with TRBJ2-1; 7 nucleotides agree with TRBD2. CDR1 is MDHEN and CDR2 is SYDVKM in the germline V gene. The CDR3 covers 15 residues. CDR3 nucleotide sequence: TGTGCCAGCGGTTTACTCCGGGACTATCCTAGTGAGCAGTTCTTC. The encoded protein is CASGLLRDYPSEQFF.

The chain is built from TRBV29-1 and TRBJ2-1; weak D call: TRBD2 (5 bases). Germline V CDR1 and CDR2: SQVTM, ANQGSEA. Trimming took off 1 base at V and 2 bases at J, with 9 bases between the two ends. The CDR3 spans 14 residues. This CDR3 is CSVEGPGTYNEQFF. DNA of the CDR3: TGCAGCGTTGAAGGGCCGGGAACCTACAATGAGCAGTTCTTC.